This TCR beta chain originates from a study of CD8 T cells in ankylosing spondylitis. TCRdb re-called the 5' RACE reads with MiXCR, one entry per CDR3 protein. This sample yields around 340,000 distinct CDR3 sequences, of which roughly 15% are seen a single time; 0.9% to 1.2% belongs to the top ten. Between the trimmed V and J ends, which lost 4 bases and 2 bases, there was a span of 12 bases. Germline V gene data show CDR1 as ENHRY and CDR2 as SYGVKD. This CDR3 comprises 15 residues. This clonotype was detected only a few times. The TCR comes from a male donor with ankylosing spondylitis or in good health (not recorded which). The sequenced sample consisted of blood, either unsorted or a sorted T cell fraction (not recorded which). The chain combines TRBV10-3 with TRBJ1-5; TRBD1 might be the D (6 bases). CDR3 bases: TGTGCCATCAGTGCGGACAGTATAGGCAATCAGCCCCAGCATTTT. It codes for CAISADSIGNQPQHF.